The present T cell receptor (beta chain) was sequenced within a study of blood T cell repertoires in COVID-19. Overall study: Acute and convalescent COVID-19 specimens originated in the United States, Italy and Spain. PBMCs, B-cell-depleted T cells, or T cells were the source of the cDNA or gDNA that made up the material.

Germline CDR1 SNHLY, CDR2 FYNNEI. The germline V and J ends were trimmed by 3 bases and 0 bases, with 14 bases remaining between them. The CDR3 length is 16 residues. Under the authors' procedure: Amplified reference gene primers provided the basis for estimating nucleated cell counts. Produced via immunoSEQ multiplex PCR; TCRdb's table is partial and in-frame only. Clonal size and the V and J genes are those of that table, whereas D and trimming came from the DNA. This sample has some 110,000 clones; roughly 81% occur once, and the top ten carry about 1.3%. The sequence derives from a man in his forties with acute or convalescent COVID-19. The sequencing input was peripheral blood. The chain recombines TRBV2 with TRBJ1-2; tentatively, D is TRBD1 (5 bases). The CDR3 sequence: CASSEQGVVANYGYTF. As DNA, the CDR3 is TGTGCCAGCAGTGAGCAGGGTGTGGTGGCTAACTATGGCTACACCTTC.